The 17 T cell receptor beta chains reported below all come from one sample, sequenced in a study of blood T cell repertoires in COVID-19. Repertoires were generated with immunoSEQ multiplex PCR, while TCRdb's copy carries only in-frame clones and drops some. The data contain roughly 380,000 clones, roughly 77% of them singletons. Sequencing used peripheral blood. Receptor source: a human donor with acute or convalescent COVID-19. The donor label of this sample is uncertain.

This chain connects TRBV12-3 or TRBV12-4 to TRBJ1-4; 7 bases are shared with TRBD1. The length of the CDR3 is 13 residues. V lost 8 bases and J lost 4; bases outside the gene matches: 4. CDR3 in DNA: TGTGCCAGCGGTCGACAGGGTAATGAAAAACTGTTTTTT. Protein: CASGRQGNEKLFF.

This clone was detected only once. The rearrangement links TRBV24-1 to TRBJ2-1; TRBD2 might be the D (6 bases). The V gene lost 3 bases and the J gene lost 9 bases, with 20 bases spanning the gap. This CDR3 has 16 residues. The germline CDR1 and CDR2 sequences are KGHDR and SFDVKD. In nucleotides, the CDR3 is TGTGCCACCAGTGATCCGGCGGCGGGATGGTCGGGTGAGCAGTTCTTC. Residues: CATSDPAAGWSGEQFF.

V usage is TRBV10-2 and J usage is TRBJ2-5; 9 bases are a match to TRBD2. Germline-derived CDR1 and CDR2 are WSHSY and SAAADI. V gave up 3 bases and J gave up 5 bases; unmatched junction bases: 7. The CDR3 extends over 15 amino acids. The CDR3 sequence is CASSEDSGRHETQYF. In nucleotides, the CDR3 is TGCGCCAGCAGTGAAGATAGCGGGAGACACGAGACCCAGTACTTC.

This sequence joins TRBV2 and TRBJ1-4; D gene ambiguous. V lost 8 bases and J 1 base, leaving 11 bases between the germline ends. Germline values: CDR1 SNHLY, CDR2 FYNNEI. The CDR3 has 14 amino acids. CDR3 bases: TGTGCCAGCCGCAGGAGGGAAACTAATGAAAAACTGTTTTTT. Its protein is CASRRRETNEKLFF.

The V gene is TRBV4-1, the J gene TRBJ1-1; 8 positions match TRBD1. The CDR3 covers 18 residues. V was clipped by 0 bases and J by 1 base; unmatched bases: 10. Germline lookup yields CDR1 MGHRA and CDR2 YSYEKL. CDR3 protein: CASSQDTGGGLRNTEAFF. The CDR3 DNA is TGCGCCAGCAGCCAAGATACAGGGGGGGGACTCAGGAACACTGAAGCTTTCTTT.

The V call is TRBV5-1, the J call TRBJ2-1; maybe TRBD1 (5 bases). Germline V gene data show CDR1 as SGHRS and CDR2 as YFSETQ. Trimming removed 0 bases from V and 9 bases from J, with 16 bases in between. The CDR3 has 15 amino acids. DNA of the CDR3: TGCGCCAGCAGCTTGGCCGCCGGCCAGGGTGGTGAGCAGTTCTTC. As protein: CASSLAAGQGGEQFF.

This clone has just a few counts. The genes are TRBV13 and TRBJ2-7; the match to TRBD2 covers 14 bases. With V trimmed by 4 bases and J by 6 bases, 8 bases remained unmatched. Germline loops: CDR1 PRHDT, CDR2 FYEKMQ (reference sequence). The CDR3 is 16 residues long. CDR3: CASSSRTSGGIREQYF. As DNA, the CDR3 is TGTGCCAGCAGCTCCCGGACTAGCGGGGGGATCCGCGAGCAGTACTTC. The complete variable domain, with remaining parts taken from reference TRBV13 and TRBJ2-7, reads AAGVIQSPRHLIKEKRETATLKCYPIPRHDTVYWYQQGPGQDPQFLISFYEKMQSDKGSIPDRFSAQQFSDYHSELNMSSLELGDSALYFCASSSRTSGGIREQYFGPGTRLTVT.

The chain couples TRBV2 to TRBJ2-1, with 12 bases that match TRBD1. Germline loops: CDR1 SNHLY, CDR2 FYNNEI. With 6 bases clipped from V and 9 bases from J, the junction kept 9 bases outside the gene matches. The CDR3 runs to 15 residues. The CDR3 region has the DNA TGTGCCAGCAGCGTGGGACAGGGGGCGGTGGGTGAGCAGTTCTTC. The encoded protein is CASSVGQGAVGEQFF. The full variable domain, its missing parts supplied by reference TRBV2 and TRBJ2-1, is EPEVTQTPSHQVTQMGQEVILRCVPISNHLYFYWYRQILGQKVEFLVSFYNNEISEKSEIFDDQFSVERPDGSNFTLKIRSTKLEDSAMYFCASSVGQGAVGEQFFGPGTRLTVL.

The V gene is TRBV19, the J gene TRBJ2-3; 12 nucleotides match TRBD2. The CDR3 is 20 residues long. The germline V gene has CDR1 LNHDA and CDR2 SQIVND (reference sequence). The V segment lost 3 bases and the J segment 2 bases; nucleotides outside the gene matches: 15. The chain's CDR3 is CASSIKASGGVWRHTDTQYF. CDR3 bases: TGTGCCAGTAGTATCAAGGCTAGCGGGGGGGTTTGGCGACACACAGATACGCAGTATTTT.

The V call is TRBV28, the J call TRBJ1-5; no definite D call. CDR1 is MDHEN and CDR2 is SYDVKM in the germline V gene. V lost 3 bases and J lost 1, with 10 bases in between. This CDR3 has 15 residues. CDR3 coding DNA: TGTGCCAGCAGTTTTACGGGAGGCAGCAATCAGCCCCAGCATTTT. The encoded protein is CASSFTGGSNQPQHF. Looking up the rest from reference TRBV28 and TRBJ1-5 gives the full variable domain: DVKVTQSSRYLVKRTGEKVFLECVQDMDHENMFWYRQDPGLGLRLIYFSYDVKMKEKGDIPEGYSVSREKKERFSLILESASTNQTSMYLCASSFTGGSNQPQHFGDGTRLSIL.

This clone appeared a single time. The chain carries TRBV29-1 and TRBJ1-1; tentative D call: TRBD1 (6 bases). The CDR3 loop spans 15 amino acids. Trimming removed 4 bases from V and 2 bases from J, with 17 bases in between. CDR1 SQVTM and CDR2 ANQGSEA come from the germline V gene. The CDR3 sequence is CSVGGWRGANTEAFF. DNA for the CDR3: TGCAGCGTTGGCGGTTGGCGGGGGGCTAACACTGAAGCTTTCTTT.

This clone was counted a few times. CDR3 residues: CASIGQEFYNEQFF. The CDR3 DNA reads TGTGCCAGCATTGGACAGGAGTTTTACAATGAGCAGTTCTTC. V usage is TRBV6-5 and J usage is TRBJ2-1; 7 positions agree with TRBD1. Germline V CDR1 and CDR2: MNHEY, SVGAGI. V shed 7 bases, J shed 4 bases, and the junction held 7 bases outside the gene matches. The CDR3 contains 14 residues.

The CDR3 DNA is TGTGCCAGCTCACCAGCTGGGGGGGCCAATCAGCCCCAGCATTTT. It yields the protein CASSPAGGANQPQHF. The rearrangement links TRBV18 to TRBJ1-5, with D perhaps matching TRBD1 (6 bases). With 2 bases removed from V and 3 bases from J, the gap between germline ends came to 11 bases. The germline V gene has CDR1 KGHSH and CDR2 LQKENI. CDR3 length: 15 amino acids.

This clone was seen only a few times. The genes are TRBV11-2 and TRBJ1-1; D not certain. The V and J ends lost 1 base and 3 bases respectively, with 6 bases between them. The germline CDR1 and CDR2 sequences are SGHAT and FQNNGV. CDR3 length equals 13 residues. In nucleotides, the CDR3 is TGTGCCAGCAGCTTAGTGAGCTACACTGAAGCTTTCTTT. Translating gives CASSLVSYTEAFF.

The chain uses TRBV6-1 and TRBJ1-2; D remains unclear. V dropped 1 base and J dropped 0 bases, with 12 bases sitting between them. The CDR3 has 16 amino acids. Looked up from germline, CDR1 is MNHNS and CDR2 is SASEGT. CDR3 nucleotide sequence: TGTGCCAGCAGTGAAGTGGCCTTACCCCCTAACTATGGCTACACCTTC. Translating it yields CASSEVALPPNYGYTF.

This clone was observed a handful of times. This chain links TRBV5-1 with TRBJ1-6; D ambiguous. The CDR3 contains 13 residues. Trimming removed 2 bases at V and 8 bases at J, with 8 bases between. Germline CDR1 is SGHRS and CDR2 is YFSETQ. As DNA, the CDR3 is TGCGCCAGCAGCTTCCGACAAGATTCACCCCTCCACTTT. Amino acid sequence: CASSFRQDSPLHF.

The V and J genes are TRBV7-6 and TRBJ1-1; D is uncertain. Germline CDR1 SGHVS, CDR2 FNYEAQ. Trimming took 5 bases from V and 2 from J, leaving 12 bases between them. The length of the CDR3 is 14 residues. CDR3 sequence (DNA): TGTGCCAGCAGCCCCCCCACGGGTAACACTGAAGCTTTCTTT. It yields the protein CASSPPTGNTEAFF.